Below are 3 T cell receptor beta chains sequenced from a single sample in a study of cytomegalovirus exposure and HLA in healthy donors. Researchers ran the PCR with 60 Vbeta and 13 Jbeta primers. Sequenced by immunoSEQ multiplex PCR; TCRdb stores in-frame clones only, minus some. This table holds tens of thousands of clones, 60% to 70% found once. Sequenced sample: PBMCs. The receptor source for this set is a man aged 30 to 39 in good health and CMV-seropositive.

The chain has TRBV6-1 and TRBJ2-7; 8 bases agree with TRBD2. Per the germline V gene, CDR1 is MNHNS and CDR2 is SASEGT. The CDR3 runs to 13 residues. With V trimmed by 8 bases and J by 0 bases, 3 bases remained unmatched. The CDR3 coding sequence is TGTGCCAGCTGGGGACTAGACTCCTACGAGCAGTACTTC. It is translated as CASWGLDSYEQYF.

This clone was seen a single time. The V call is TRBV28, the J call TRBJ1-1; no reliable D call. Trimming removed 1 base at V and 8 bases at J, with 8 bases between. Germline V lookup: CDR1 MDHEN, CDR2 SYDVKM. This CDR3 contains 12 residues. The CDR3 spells CASSLSEGEAFF. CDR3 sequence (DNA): TGTGCCAGCAGTTTATCCGAGGGAGAAGCTTTCTTT.

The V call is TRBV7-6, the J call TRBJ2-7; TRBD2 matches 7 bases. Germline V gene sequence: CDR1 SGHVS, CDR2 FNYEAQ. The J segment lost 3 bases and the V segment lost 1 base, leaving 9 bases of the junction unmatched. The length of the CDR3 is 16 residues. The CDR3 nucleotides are TGTGCCAGCAGCTTAGAAGGGGACTACCTATTCTACGAGCAGTACTTC. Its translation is CASSLEGDYLFYEQYF.